This T cell receptor (beta chain) was obtained from a study of T-cell reconstitution after alpha-beta-depleted transplantation in children listed by TCRdb under 2016. Context from the whole study: T-cell immune reconstitution after TCRalphabeta/CD19-depleted allogeneic hematopoietic cell transplantation in children was quantitatively tracked in the study by means of TCR repertoire profiling. Beyond this particular receptor, the publication reports: About two months after transplant, the apparently early recovery of alphabetaT-cell counts reportedly depended on just several hundred clones that had expanded rapidly and came from non-depleted graft cells. In some patients, the high TCRbeta diversity seen at day 60 was put down to recipient T cells and intrathymic progenitors that had survived conditioning. Over the following months the frequencies of hyperexpanded clones went down, and after one year T-cell counts and TCRbeta diversity were mostly credited to newly produced T cells.

The sample's treatment or condition label, in plain terms: allogeneic hematopoietic cell transplantation with graft depleted of TCRalphabeta T cells and CD19 B cells. The children who served as transplant recipients had been given grafts of TCRalphabeta/CD19-depleted allogeneic hematopoietic cells. The library was produced with PCR. The instrument was an Illumina HiSeq 2500. TCR library preparation used molecular barcoding, with unique molecular identifiers applied to normalize quantification of the TCRbeta repertoire. TCRdb reanalyzed the raw reads on its own, using fastp at Q25 for trimming and MiXCR for clone calling, and kept in-frame beta chains. For every CDR3 protein sequence, its rows merge into one entry that carries the most common genes and DNA. In this sample the table shows just over 950,000 distinct CDR3 sequences, around 30% of which occur a single time. The ten largest account for under 30% of the sample.

Concerning this clonotype itself: Its antigen is still unknown. Base quality data are lacking; no much larger clone is found one base away.

The germline V gene provides CDR1 MDHEN and CDR2 SYDVKM. For this chain, trimming is 6 bases at the V end and 4 bases at the J end, and the number of junction bases without a gene match is 6. The CDR3 starts with the cysteine, ends with the phenylalanine, and has 14 residues. Here the CDR3 DNA is all that survives: 42 bases in frame from base 1. Sequenced here: PBMCs, mostly from graft donor cells, sampled 360 days after TCRalphabeta/CD19-depleted stem cell transplant. This receptor was identified in a boy younger than two who had a stem cell transplant for SCID, so the T cells may come from the graft donor. Recombination linked TRBV28 to TRBJ2-1; TRBD2 agrees with 7 junctional bases. The CDR3 here reads CASRTGGTYNEQFF. The nucleotide sequence is given as TGTGCCAGCAGGACGGGGGGAACTTACAATGAGCAGTTCTTC.